The clone carrying this TCR beta chain was recorded a few times. This sample is drawn from a study of T cells in Graves' hyperthyroidism and ophthalmopathy. The germline gives CDR1 SGHDN, CDR2 FVKESK. The V end lost 0 bases, the J end lost 6 bases, and 16 bases lay between the germline ends. The CDR3 runs to 16 residues. Amplified regions were TCR beta CDR3 sequences from RNA transcripts. Primed by the HTBI set, a first-round RT-PCR was run on the TCR CDR3. Each CDR3 protein gets one entry after TCRdb re-called the multiplex PCR reads with MiXCR. The sample yields some 270,000 distinct CDR3 sequences, roughly 15% seen once.

This chain uses TRBV14 with TRBJ2-3; the D is unclear. This clonotype was obtained from a woman aged 40-49 years with Graves' hyperthyroidism. Sequenced material: blood. The CDR3 loop reads CASSQDPAPVVDTQYF. Here the CDR3 DNA reads TGTGCCAGCAGCCAAGACCCAGCACCGGTAGTTGATACGCAGTATTTT.